This is a list of T cell receptor beta chains from one sample in a study of OX40 agonist ivuxolimab in advanced cancers. Some clones are missing from TCRdb's copy, which holds only in-frame ones; the method was immunoSEQ multiplex PCR. The sample lists 65,000 to 70,000 clones, more than 85% occurring once. Material: CD4+ or CD8+ T cells sorted from blood, obtained in a trial of the OX40 agonist ivuxolimab. The receptors come from an adult with an advanced solid tumor such as melanoma, head and neck, liver or kidney cancer. The conserved cysteine and the conserved F or W are not part of the CDR3 here. D genes are given only for firm matches.

V gene	D gene	J gene	CDR3 protein
TRBV6-5	-	TRBJ2-2	ASSRQDVNTGELF
TRBV15	-	TRBJ1-5	ATSTSSNQPQH
TRBV7-3	TRBD1	TRBJ1-1	ASSSTGTANTEAF
TRBV19	TRBD2	TRBJ2-5	ASSIADGRALETQY
TRBV19	-	TRBJ2-1	AVRGNEQF
TRBV5-5	TRBD2	TRBJ2-7	ASSPGLAGAYEQY
TRBV4-1	TRBD1	TRBJ2-1	ASSQRTGGASNEQF
TRBV6-5	TRBD1	TRBJ2-7	ASRDRGNEQY
TRBV30	-	TRBJ2-1	AARVSSYNEQF
TRBV6-1	-	TRBJ1-2	ASSEQGGYGT
TRBV7-9	-	TRBJ1-2	ASSQALSGEDGYT